The clone carrying this T cell receptor (beta chain) was recorded at least ten times. Germline CDR1 MGHDK, CDR2 SYGVNS. V lost 5 bases, J lost 2 bases, and 10 bases stayed unmatched. The CDR3 contains 16 residues. As originally analysed: Estimated nucleated cell counts came from reference gene primer amplification. Data came from immunoSEQ multiplex PCR; TCRdb stores just in-frame clones and leaves some out. Clone size and V and J calls were adopted from that table, with D and trimming inferred from the DNA. The repertoire holds some 150,000 clones, with 75% to 85% as singletons. This record belongs to a study of blood T cell repertoires in COVID-19. At the level of the study: COVID-19 samples, acute and convalescent, were from the United States, Italy and Spain. PBMCs, B-cell-depleted T cells, or T cells provided the cDNA or gDNA that made up the material.

The clonotype comes from a man in his sixties with active or convalescent COVID-19. Sequenced sample: peripheral blood. The chain uses TRBV25-1 and TRBJ1-2, with 8 bases matching TRBD1. CDR3 bases: TGTGCCAGCAGTCCCTCCGGGACAGGTTTAAACTATGGCTACACCTTC. The encoded protein is CASSPSGTGLNYGYTF.